This record concerns one T cell receptor (beta chain) sequence. The sample is drawn from a study of technical replicates of blood from a handful of donors. The protocol was immunoSEQ multiplex PCR, while the TCRdb copy is restricted to in-frame clones and leaves out a portion. In the table there are over 80,000 clones, about 96% of which are singletons. The sequence derives from a human donor in good health. The sample consisted of T cells isolated from PBMCs.

For the CDR3, the DNA is TGCGCCAGCAGCTTGGCCCCCGCCGGGGATTATGGCTACACCTTC. As protein: CASSLAPAGDYGYTF. The chain links TRBV5-1 to TRBJ1-2; D is unresolved. The length of the CDR3 is 15 residues. V dropped 0 bases and J dropped 5 bases, with 14 bases sitting between them. The germline V gene has CDR1 SGHRS and CDR2 YFSETQ.